This note documents a single T cell receptor (beta chain) sequence. Germline trimming cut 5 bases from V and 10 bases from J; bases unmatched to any gene: 6. The germline CDR1 and CDR2 sequences are PRHDT and FYEKMQ (reference sequence). The CDR3 length is 13 residues. Profiled with immunoSEQ multiplex PCR; TCRdb holds only in-frame clones, not every one. This table has under 75,000 clones, around 93% appearing once. This entry belongs to a study of technical replicates of blood from a few donors. The chain is built from TRBV13 and TRBJ2-1, with 9 nucleotides matching TRBD2. The receptor comes from a human donor in good health. Some clones in this sample may be carry-over from other donors' samples. Sample: PBMCs. The CDR3 DNA reads TGTGCCAGCAGCCCGCGGGGGGGGGACGAGCAGTTCTTC. Its translation is CASSPRGGDEQFF.